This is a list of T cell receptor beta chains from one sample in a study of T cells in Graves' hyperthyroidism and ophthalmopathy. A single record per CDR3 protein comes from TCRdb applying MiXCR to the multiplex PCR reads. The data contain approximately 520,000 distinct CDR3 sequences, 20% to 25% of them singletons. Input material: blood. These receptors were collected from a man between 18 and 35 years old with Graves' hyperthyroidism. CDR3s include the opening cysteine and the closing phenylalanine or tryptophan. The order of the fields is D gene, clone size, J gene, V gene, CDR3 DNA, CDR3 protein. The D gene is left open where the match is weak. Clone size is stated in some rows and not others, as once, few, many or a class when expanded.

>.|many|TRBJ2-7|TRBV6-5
TGTGCCAGCAGGCCGACGGTAAGCTCCTACGAGCAGTACTTC
CASRPTVSSYEQYF
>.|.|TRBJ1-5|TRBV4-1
TGCGCCAGCAGTTATCCCGGCAGAGGTCAGCCCCAGCATTTT
CASSYPGRGQPQHF
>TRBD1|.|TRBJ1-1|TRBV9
TGTGCCAGCAGCGAGGGACAGGGAGTTGCGAACACTGAAGCTTTCTTT
CASSEGQGVANTEAFF
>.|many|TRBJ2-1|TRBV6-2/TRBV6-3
TGTGCCAGCAGCCCAGGGTCCTACAATGAGCAGTTCTTC
CASSPGSYNEQFF
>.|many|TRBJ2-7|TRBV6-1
TGTGCCAGCAGTGAGTGGACCTCCTACGAGCAGTACTTC
CASSEWTSYEQYF
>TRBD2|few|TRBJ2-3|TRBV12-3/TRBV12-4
TGTGCCAGCAGTTCTGGACTAGGCACAGATACGCAGTATTTT
CASSSGLGTDTQYF
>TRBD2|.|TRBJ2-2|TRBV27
TGTGCCAGCAGTTCACTAGCGGGGGGTTATACCGGGGAGCTGTTTTTT
CASSSLAGGYTGELFF
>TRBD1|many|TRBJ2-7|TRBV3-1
TGTGCCAGCAGCCCGACAGGGGGCGATTACGAGCAGTACTTC
CASSPTGGDYEQYF
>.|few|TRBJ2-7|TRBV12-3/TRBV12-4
TGTGCCAGCAGCCGAGGTGGGAGATCCTACGAGCAGTACTTC
CASSRGGRSYEQYF
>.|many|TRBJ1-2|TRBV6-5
TGTGCCAGCAGTTACTCTAACGGTAACTATGGCTACACCTTC
CASSYSNGNYGYTF
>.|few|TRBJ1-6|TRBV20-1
TGCAGTGCTAGGGGCAGCTCCTATAATTCACCCCTCCACTTT
CSARGSSYNSPLHF
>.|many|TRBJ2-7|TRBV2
TGTGCCAGCCGCCCCGGGGCTTACTACGAGCAGTACTTC
CASRPGAYYEQYF
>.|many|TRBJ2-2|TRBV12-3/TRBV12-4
TGTGCCAGCAGTTTAGCGCATCCAGGGGAGCTGTTTTTT
CASSLAHPGELFF
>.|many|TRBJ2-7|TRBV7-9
TGTGCCAGCAGCTTCGGGACGGCTAGTTCCCCCTACGAGCAGTACTTC
CASSFGTASSPYEQYF
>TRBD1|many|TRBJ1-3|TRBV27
TGTGCCAGCGGCTCTTACGCGACAGGGGGCGGAAACACCATATATTTT
CASGSYATGGGNTIYF
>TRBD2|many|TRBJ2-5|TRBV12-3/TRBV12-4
TGTGCCAGCAGTAAGCGGGGGGTTGGAGAGACCCAGTACTTC
CASSKRGVGETQYF
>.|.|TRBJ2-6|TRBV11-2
TGTGCCAGCAGCTTAGATGGGGCATATTCCCCCTCTGGGGCCAACGTCCTGACTTTC
CASSLDGAYSPSGANVLTF
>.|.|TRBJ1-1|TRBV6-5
TGTGCCAGCAGTTACTCCGGAGGCAGGACCTTCGCTTTCTTT
CASSYSGGRTFAFF
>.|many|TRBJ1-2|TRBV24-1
TGTGCCACCAGTGATCCCCCCGACTATGGCTACACCTTC
CATSDPPDYGYTF
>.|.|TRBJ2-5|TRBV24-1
TGTGCCACCAGTGATTTAGGGCGACAGCCTCCAGAGACCCAGTACTTC
CATSDLGRQPPETQYF
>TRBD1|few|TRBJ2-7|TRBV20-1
TGCAGTGCTCCCCGGGACAGGGGCGCCTACGAGCAGTACTTC
CSAPRDRGAYEQYF
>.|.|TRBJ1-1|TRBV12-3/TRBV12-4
TGTGCCAGCATCACTCGGGAGGGAAACACTGAAGCTTTCTTT
CASITREGNTEAFF
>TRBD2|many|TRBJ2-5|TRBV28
TGTGCCAGCAGTTTTAGCGGGGCTGTGGAGACCCAGTACTTC
CASSFSGAVETQYF
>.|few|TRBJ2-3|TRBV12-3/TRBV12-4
TGTGCCAGCAGCTCGTGGGGGGGGCTCACAGATACGCAGTATTTT
CASSSWGGLTDTQYF
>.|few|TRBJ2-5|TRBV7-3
TGTGCCAGCAGCCTCTCTGGACAATTACAAGAGACCCAGTACTTC
CASSLSGQLQETQYF
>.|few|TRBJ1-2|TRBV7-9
TGTGCCAGCAGCTTTTCTCTCGACCGTTACACCTTC
CASSFSLDRYTF
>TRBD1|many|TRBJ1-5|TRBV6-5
TGTGCCAGCAGTCCTTGGCCGGACAGGGGTAACAATCAGCCCCAGCATTTT
CASSPWPDRGNNQPQHF
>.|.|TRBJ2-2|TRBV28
TGTGCCAGCAGTTACTCCTACATGGAGGGGAACACCGGGGAGCTGTTTTTT
CASSYSYMEGNTGELFF
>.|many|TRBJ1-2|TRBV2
TGTGCCAGCAGTGAAAGGAGGGGGGCTTTAAACTATGGCTACACCTTC
CASSERRGALNYGYTF